Below, one TCR beta chain is given with its context. Its antigen is still unknown. This sample was taken from a study of beta chain features in type 1 diabetes. Study at large: Examination covered under 120 million sorted cells spanning all samples. Findings and limits, study-wide: TCRB CDR3 length was moderately but significantly reduced in all four CD4+ subsets of Type 1 diabetes patients. A PCR bias possibly favoring shorter templates would apply equally to patients and controls. Within patients, naive, central memory and Treg TCRB repertoires seemed more similar than within healthy donors.

Sequencing targeted expressed TCRB transcripts, as all isolated RNA had been reverse transcribed. Produced via immunoSEQ multiplex PCR; TCRdb's table is partial and in-frame only. The data contain approximately 70,000 clones, roughly half of them seen just once; the ten biggest clones take up 0.65% to 0.85%. This CDR3 is built from 15 residues. V was pared by 1 base and J by 0 bases, with 6 bases between. Germline-derived CDR1 and CDR2 are SGHAT and FQNNGV. The V call is TRBV11-2, the J call TRBJ2-2, with D tentatively TRBD1 (5 bases). The sequencing input was central memory CD4+ T cells from blood. The sequence derives from a man aged 30 to 39 with type 1 diabetes. This CDR3 reads CASSLARANTGELFF. The DNA for the CDR3 is TGTGCCAGCAGCTTAGCCAGGGCGAACACCGGGGAGCTGTTTTTT.